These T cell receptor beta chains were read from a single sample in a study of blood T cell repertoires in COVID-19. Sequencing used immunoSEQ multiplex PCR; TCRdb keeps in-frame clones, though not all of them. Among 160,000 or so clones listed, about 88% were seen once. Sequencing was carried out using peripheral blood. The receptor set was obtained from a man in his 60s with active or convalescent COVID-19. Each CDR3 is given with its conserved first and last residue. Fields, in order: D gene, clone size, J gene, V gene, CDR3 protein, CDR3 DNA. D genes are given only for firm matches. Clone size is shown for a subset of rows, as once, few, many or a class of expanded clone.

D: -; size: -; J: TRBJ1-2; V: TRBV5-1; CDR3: CASSLGESYGYTF; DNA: TGCGCCAGCAGCTTGGGGGAGAGCTATGGCTACACCTTC
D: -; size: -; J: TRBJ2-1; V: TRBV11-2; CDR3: CASSFAGGPNEQFF; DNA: TGTGCCAGCAGCTTCGCGGGTGGCCCCAATGAGCAGTTCTTC
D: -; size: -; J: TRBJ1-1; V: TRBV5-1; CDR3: CASSLSRTDLRAEAFF; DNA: TGCGCCAGCAGCTTGAGCAGGACAGACCTTCGGGCTGAAGCTTTCTTT
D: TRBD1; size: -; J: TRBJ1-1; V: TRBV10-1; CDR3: CASSETGGPGKAEAFF; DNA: TGCGCCAGCAGTGAGACAGGGGGCCCGGGGAAGGCTGAAGCTTTCTTT
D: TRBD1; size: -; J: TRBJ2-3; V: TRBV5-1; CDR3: CASSLLTGETDTQYF; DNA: TGCGCCAGCAGCTTGTTAACAGGGGAAACAGATACGCAGTATTTT
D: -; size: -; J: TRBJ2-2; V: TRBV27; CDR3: CASGQYTGELFF; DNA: TGTGCCAGCGGACAGTACACCGGGGAGCTGTTTTTT
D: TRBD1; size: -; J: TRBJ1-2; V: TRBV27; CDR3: CASSPRQGYRYTF; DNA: TGTGCCAGCAGTCCAAGACAGGGATATCGCTACACCTTC
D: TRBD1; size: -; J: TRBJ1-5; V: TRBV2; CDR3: CASSLGQVKQPQHF; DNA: TGTGCCAGCAGTTTGGGACAGGTGAAACAGCCCCAGCATTTT
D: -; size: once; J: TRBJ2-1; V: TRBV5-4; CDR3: CASSLATGTRYNEQFF; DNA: TGTGCCAGCAGCTTGGCTACCGGGACTCGGTACAATGAGCAGTTCTTC
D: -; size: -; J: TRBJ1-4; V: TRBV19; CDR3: CASSIMGLSNEKLFF; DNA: TGTGCCAGTAGTATAATGGGACTCAGTAATGAAAAACTGTTTTTT
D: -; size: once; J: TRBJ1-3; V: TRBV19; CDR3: CASSTLLLSGNTIYF; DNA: TGTGCCAGTAGTACCTTACTCCTCTCTGGAAACACCATATATTTT
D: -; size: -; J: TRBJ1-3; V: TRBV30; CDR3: CAWSYGGVDSGNTIYF; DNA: TGTGCCTGGAGTTATGGCGGGGTAGACTCTGGAAACACCATATATTTT
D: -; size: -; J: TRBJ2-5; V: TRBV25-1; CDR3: CASSDPQVAQQETQYF; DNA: TGTGCCAGCAGTGATCCTCAGGTTGCACAGCAGGAGACCCAGTACTTC
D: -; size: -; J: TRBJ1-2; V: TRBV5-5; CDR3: CASSPWGGGIEGGYTF; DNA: TGTGCCAGCAGCCCGTGGGGAGGGGGAATCGAAGGGGGCTACACCTTC
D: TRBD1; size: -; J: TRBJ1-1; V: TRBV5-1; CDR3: CASRSGTGATEAFF; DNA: TGCGCCAGCAGATCCGGGACAGGGGCAACAGAAGCTTTCTTT
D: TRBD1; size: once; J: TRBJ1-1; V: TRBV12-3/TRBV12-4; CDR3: CASRSGGLEAFF; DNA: TGTGCCAGCAGATCAGGGGGCCTTGAAGCTTTCTTT
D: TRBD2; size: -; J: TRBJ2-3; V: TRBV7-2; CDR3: CASSLALAGVGAGADTQYF; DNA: TGTGCCAGCAGCTTAGCACTAGCGGGAGTGGGAGCTGGAGCAGATACGCAGTATTTT
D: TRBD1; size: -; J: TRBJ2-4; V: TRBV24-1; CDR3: CATSDGGRGPGKNIQYF; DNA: TGTGCCACCAGTGATGGGGGCAGGGGGCCGGGCAAAAACATTCAGTACTTC
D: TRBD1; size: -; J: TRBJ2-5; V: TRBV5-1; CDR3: CASSLDGTANGSQYF; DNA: TGCGCCAGCAGCTTGGACGGGACAGCGAATGGGTCCCAGTACTTC
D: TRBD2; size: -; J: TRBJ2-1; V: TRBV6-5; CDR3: CASSYWTSGTSSGQFF; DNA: TGTGCCAGCAGTTACTGGACTAGCGGGACTTCGTCAGGGCAGTTCTTC
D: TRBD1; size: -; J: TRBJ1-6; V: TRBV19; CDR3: CASSIGTVNNSPLHF; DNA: TGTGCCAGTAGTATTGGGACAGTAAATAATTCACCCCTCCACTTT
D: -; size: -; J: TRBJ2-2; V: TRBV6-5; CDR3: CASSLAANTGELFF; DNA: TGTGCCAGCAGTTTGGCGGCTAACACCGGGGAGCTGTTTTTT
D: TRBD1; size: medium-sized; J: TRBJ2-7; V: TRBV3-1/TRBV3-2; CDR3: CASSQGTAASYEQYF; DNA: TGTGCCAGCAGCCAGGGGACAGCCGCCTCTTACGAGCAGTACTTC
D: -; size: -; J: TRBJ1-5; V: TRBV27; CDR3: CASSPSGDRNQPQHF; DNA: TGTGCCAGCAGTCCCTCAGGGGATCGCAATCAGCCCCAGCATTTT
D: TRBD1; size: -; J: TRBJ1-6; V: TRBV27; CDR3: CASRTGFVGSPLHF; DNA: TGTGCCAGCAGGACAGGGTTTGTTGGGTCACCCCTCCACTTT
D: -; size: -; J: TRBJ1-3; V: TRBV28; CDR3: CASSLGAGLSGNTIYF; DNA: TGTGCCAGCAGTTTAGGGGCAGGGCTCTCTGGAAACACCATATATTTT
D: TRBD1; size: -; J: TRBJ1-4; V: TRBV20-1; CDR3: CSASPPGGGNEKLFF; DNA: TGCAGTGCTAGTCCCCCCGGAGGGGGCAATGAAAAACTGTTTTTT
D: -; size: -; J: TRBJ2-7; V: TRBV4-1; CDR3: CASSQGAGSSYEQYF; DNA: TGCGCCAGCAGCCAAGGTGCAGGGTCTTCCTACGAGCAGTACTTC
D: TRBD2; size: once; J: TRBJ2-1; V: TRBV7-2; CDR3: CASLWEGLGNEQFF; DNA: TGTGCCAGCCTCTGGGAGGGATTGGGCAATGAGCAGTTCTTC
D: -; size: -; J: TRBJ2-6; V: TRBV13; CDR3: CASSATGTYGANVLTF; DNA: TGTGCCAGCAGCGCCACAGGGACGTATGGGGCCAACGTCCTGACTTTC
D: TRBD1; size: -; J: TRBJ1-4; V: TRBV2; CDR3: CASSAEGASFWNEKLFF; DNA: TGTGCCAGCAGTGCGGAGGGGGCGAGCTTCTGGAATGAAAAACTGTTTTTT
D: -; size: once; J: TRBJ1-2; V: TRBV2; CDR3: CASSVIPNYGYTF; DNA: TGTGCCAGCAGTGTTATCCCTAACTATGGCTACACCTTC
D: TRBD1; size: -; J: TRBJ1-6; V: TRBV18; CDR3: CASSPGQGFSPLHF; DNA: TGTGCCAGCTCACCGGGACAGGGTTTTTCACCCCTCCACTTT
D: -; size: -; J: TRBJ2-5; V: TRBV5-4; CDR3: CASSLVEGETQYF; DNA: TGTGCCAGCAGCTTGGTGGAGGGTGAGACCCAGTACTTC
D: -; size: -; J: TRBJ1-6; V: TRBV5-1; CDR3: CASSLEENRNSPLHF; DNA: TGCGCCAGCAGCTTGGAGGAGAACCGCAATTCACCCCTCCACTTT
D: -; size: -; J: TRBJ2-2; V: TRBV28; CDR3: CASSLAGNTGELFF; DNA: TGTGCCAGCAGTTTAGCGGGGAACACCGGGGAGCTGTTTTTT
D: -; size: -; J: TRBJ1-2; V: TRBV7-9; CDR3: CASSLSSGLESYGYTF; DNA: TGTGCCAGCAGCTTAAGCTCGGGGTTAGAATCCTATGGCTACACCTTC
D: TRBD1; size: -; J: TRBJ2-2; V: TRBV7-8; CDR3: CASSLGQGANTGELFF; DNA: TGTGCCAGCAGCTTAGGACAGGGTGCGAACACCGGGGAGCTGTTTTTT
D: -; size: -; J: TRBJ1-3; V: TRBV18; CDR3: CASSPGQSPPNTIYF; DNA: TGTGCCAGCTCACCGGGGCAGTCCCCGCCAAACACCATATATTTT
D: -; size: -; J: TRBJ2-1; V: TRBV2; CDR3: CASSEEGGYNEQFF; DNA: TGTGCCAGCAGTGAGGAGGGCGGGTACAATGAGCAGTTCTTC
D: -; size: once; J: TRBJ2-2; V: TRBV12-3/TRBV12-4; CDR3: CASDRLGTGELFF; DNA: TGTGCCAGCGATCGTCTCGGCACCGGGGAGCTGTTTTTT
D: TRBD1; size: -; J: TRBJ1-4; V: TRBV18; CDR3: CASSPGQGGKLFF; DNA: TGTGCCAGCTCACCGGGACAGGGGGGAAAACTGTTTTTT
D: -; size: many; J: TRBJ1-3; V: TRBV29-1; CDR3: CSVEGQIGNTIYF; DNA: TGCAGCGTTGAAGGACAGATTGGAAACACCATATATTTT
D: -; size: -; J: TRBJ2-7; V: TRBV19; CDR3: CASSIVSAGSSYEQYF; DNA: TGTGCCAGTAGTATAGTATCGGCAGGAAGCTCCTACGAGCAGTACTTC
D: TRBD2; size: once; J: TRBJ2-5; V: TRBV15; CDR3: CATSRQLAGLTQETQYF; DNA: TGTGCCACCAGCAGACAACTAGCGGGCCTCACCCAAGAGACCCAGTACTTC
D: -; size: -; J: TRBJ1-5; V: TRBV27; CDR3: CASSLSGSHQPQHF; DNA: TGTGCCAGCAGTTTGAGCGGGTCTCATCAGCCCCAGCATTTT
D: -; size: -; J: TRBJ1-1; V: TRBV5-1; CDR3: CASSLDTGNTEAFF; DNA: TGCGCCAGCAGCTTGGATACAGGGAACACTGAAGCTTTCTTT
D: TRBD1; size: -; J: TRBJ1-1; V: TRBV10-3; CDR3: CAISEGGGFGAFF; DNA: TGTGCCATCAGTGAAGGGGGCGGGTTTGGAGCTTTCTTT
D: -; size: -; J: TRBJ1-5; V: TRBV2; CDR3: CASSARVLEPQHF; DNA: TGTGCCAGCAGTGCCAGGGTGCTTGAACCCCAGCATTTT
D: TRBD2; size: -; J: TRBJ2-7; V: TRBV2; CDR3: CASSEVTSGGSYEQYF; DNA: TGTGCCAGCAGTGAAGTGACTAGCGGGGGATCCTACGAGCAGTACTTC
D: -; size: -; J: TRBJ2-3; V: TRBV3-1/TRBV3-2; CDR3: CASSQRGQPPNTQYF; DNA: TGTGCCAGCAGCCAACGAGGACAGCCCCCCAATACGCAGTATTTT
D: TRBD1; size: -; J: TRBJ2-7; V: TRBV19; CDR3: CASSMTGGYEQYF; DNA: TGTGCCAGTAGCATGACAGGGGGCTACGAGCAGTACTTC
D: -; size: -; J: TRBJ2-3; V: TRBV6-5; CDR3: CASTPGRSTDTQYF; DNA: TGTGCCAGCACCCCGGGTAGGTCCACAGATACGCAGTATTTT
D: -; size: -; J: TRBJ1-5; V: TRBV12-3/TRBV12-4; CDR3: CASSNRVPQPQHF; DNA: TGTGCCAGCAGTAACAGGGTTCCGCAGCCCCAGCATTTT
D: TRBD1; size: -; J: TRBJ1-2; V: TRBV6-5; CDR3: CASIETGGYGYTF; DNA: TGTGCCAGCATCGAGACAGGGGGTTATGGCTACACCTTC
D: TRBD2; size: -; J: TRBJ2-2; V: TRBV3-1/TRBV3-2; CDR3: CASSRTSGTGELFF; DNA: TGTGCCAGCAGCCGGACTAGCGGCACCGGGGAGCTGTTTTTT